Each of the 23 T cell receptor beta chains below was sequenced from the same sample in a study of T-cell reconstitution after alpha-beta-depleted transplantation in children. Unique molecular identifiers were incorporated during preparation of the TCRbeta library. TCRdb re-derived calls from the PCR reads in MiXCR, one entry per CDR3 protein. The sample lists about 640,000 distinct CDR3 sequences, roughly 15% seen once, with approximately 1% in the top ten. Source: PBMCs from the stem cell graft donor, taken from the stem cell graft. The receptors were sampled from a human donor who donated a stem cell graft to a child with acute myeloid leukemia.

The genes are TRBV25-1 and TRBJ1-1; 7 bases fit TRBD1. Germline assignment: CDR1 MGHDK and CDR2 SYGVNS. The CDR3 has 15 residues. V trimming: 9 bases; J trimming: 5 bases; junction bases outside the gene matches: 15. CDR3 protein: CARSGSGGEGTEAFF. The DNA for the CDR3 is TGTGCCAGATCCGGGTCAGGGGGAGAAGGGACTGAAGCTTTCTTT.

This clonotype occurred many times. This chain links TRBV20-1 with TRBJ1-3, with D perhaps TRBD1 (5 bases). Per germline, CDR1 DFQATT and CDR2 SNEGSKA (reference sequence). The length of the CDR3 is 15 residues. The V and J ends lost 2 bases and 3 bases respectively, with 14 bases between them. The CDR3 nucleotides read TGCAGTGCTAGACCCGCAGGGAACCGTGGAAACACCATATATTTT. Translated: CSARPAGNRGNTIYF.

This clonotype turned up a few times. The V and J genes are TRBV4-1 and TRBJ2-3; tentative D call: TRBD2 (7 bases). Germline CDR1 is MGHRA and CDR2 is YSYEKL. The CDR3 extends over 16 amino acids. V lost 4 bases and J 0 bases, leaving 14 bases between the germline ends. The CDR3 region has the DNA TGCGCCAGCAGCCTAGTGGGGGGGCCCAGCACAGATACGCAGTATTTT. This gives the protein CASSLVGGPSTDTQYF.

V usage is TRBV20-1 and J usage is TRBJ2-1; 9 bases fit TRBD2. The CDR3 extends over 14 amino acids. Per germline, CDR1 DFQATT and CDR2 SNEGSKA (reference sequence). V dropped 5 bases and J dropped 4; count of bases not matched to a gene: 6. The CDR3 bases are TGCAGTGCTCCAATGGGACTAGCTTACAATGAGCAGTTCTTC. This translates into CSAPMGLAYNEQFF.

V usage is TRBV2 and J usage is TRBJ2-3, with D possibly TRBD2 on 6 matching bases. Trimming took 3 bases from V and 3 from J, leaving 10 bases between them. The CDR3 contains 14 residues. Germline loops: CDR1 SNHLY, CDR2 FYNNEI. The CDR3 loop is CASSDLASTDTQYF. CDR3 in DNA: TGTGCCAGCAGTGACCTAGCGTCGACAGATACGCAGTATTTT.

Only a few counts were recorded for this clonotype. J is TRBJ2-3 and V is TRBV6-2 or TRBV6-3, with TRBD1 matching over 9 bases. This CDR3 region has 16 residues. CDR1 is MNHEY and CDR2 is SVGEGT in the germline V gene. The J segment lost 1 base and the V segment lost 5 bases, leaving 7 bases of the junction unmatched. CDR3 sequence reads: CASSRAGQGRTDTQYF. In nucleotides, the CDR3 is TGTGCCAGCAGTCGCGCGGGACAGGGACGCACAGATACGCAGTATTTT.

At least ten counts were recorded for this clonotype. The chain has TRBV20-1 and TRBJ2-1, with D perhaps matching TRBD1 or TRBD2 (5 bases each). The V and J ends lost 0 bases and 8 bases respectively, with 11 bases between them. Germline V CDR1 and CDR2: DFQATT, SNEGSKA (reference sequence). CDR3 length: 13 residues. The CDR3 DNA follows: TGCAGTGCTAGAGATGCGCTGGGGGATGAGCAGTTCTTC. Translation: CSARDALGDEQFF.

V gene TRBV12-3 or TRBV12-4 combines with J gene TRBJ1-2; no clear D gene. V shed 3 bases and J shed 0 bases, with 11 bases lying between them. The CDR3 contains 15 residues. Here the CDR3 reads CASSFGVSTNYGYTF. In nucleotides, the CDR3 is TGTGCCAGCAGTTTTGGGGTCTCAACTAACTATGGCTACACCTTC.

The chain carries TRBV5-1 and TRBJ2-1, with TRBD1 matching over 7 bases. Unmatched junction bases numbered 12, after V lost 1 base and J lost 8 bases. Germline assignment: CDR1 SGHRS and CDR2 YFSETQ. The CDR3 loop spans 16 amino acids. This CDR3 is CASSLPGQHSYYEQFF. In DNA form, the CDR3 reads TGCGCCAGCAGCTTGCCGGGACAGCACTCTTACTATGAGCAGTTCTTC.

This clonotype was counted only a few times. The gene calls are TRBV6-2 or TRBV6-3 and TRBJ2-3, with a tentative D call TRBD2 (5 bases). Germline V gene lookup returns CDR1 MNHEY and CDR2 SVGEGT. The length of the CDR3 is 15 residues. This CDR3 reads CASTAIPGYTDTQYF. In DNA form, the CDR3 reads TGTGCTTCGACGGCCATTCCGGGGTACACAGATACGCAGTATTTT.

V is TRBV9 and J is TRBJ2-7; D assignment may be TRBD1 or TRBD2 (5 bases each). Germline CDR1 reads SGDLS; CDR2 reads YYNGEE. V lost 4 bases and J lost 0, with 14 bases in between. This CDR3 contains 15 residues. In DNA, the CDR3 is TGTGCCAGCAGCCCCGGGACCGATATCTCCTACGAGCAGTACTTC. Translated, it gives CASSPGTDISYEQYF.

This clonotype was seen a handful of times. The genes are TRBV29-1 and TRBJ1-2; 10 positions agree with TRBD1. This CDR3 is built from 14 residues. Losses at the gene ends were 2 bases for V and 8 bases for J; bases not matched to a gene: 8. Germline CDR1 SQVTM, CDR2 ANQGSEA. The CDR3 protein is CSVEFGQGDWGYTF. In DNA, the CDR3 is TGCAGCGTTGAATTCGGACAGGGGGATTGGGGCTACACCTTC.

This clonotype appeared many times. The chain has TRBV20-1 and TRBJ2-5, with a weak D call TRBD2 (5 bases). Germline V gene lookup returns CDR1 DFQATT and CDR2 SNEGSKA (reference sequence). The V gene lost 3 bases and the J gene lost 5 bases, with 7 bases spanning the gap. This CDR3 is built from 11 residues. The CDR3 sequence is CSASWRETQYF. The CDR3 DNA sequence: TGCAGTGCTAGTTGGAGGGAGACCCAGTACTTC.

At least ten counts were recorded for this clonotype. This sequence joins TRBV10-3 and TRBJ2-5; the D gene is possibly TRBD2 (7 bases). The CDR3 has 15 amino acids. Germline V gene sequence: CDR1 ENHRY, CDR2 SYGVKD. Trimming took 2 bases from V and 1 from J, leaving 11 bases between them. The CDR3 bases are TGTGCCATCAGTGAGGGGGGGGACACCCAAGAGACCCAGTACTTC. Its translation: CAISEGGDTQETQYF.

In this sample, this clonotype turned up a few times. The chain joins TRBV5-1 to TRBJ2-1, with D uncertain. The CDR3 contains 13 residues. Germline V CDR1 and CDR2: SGHRS, YFSETQ. Trimming stripped 5 bases from V and 8 bases from J, with 14 bases between. The DNA for the CDR3 is TGCGCCAGCAGTTTCCCAGGACGCCATGAGCAGTTCTTC. The encoded protein is CASSFPGRHEQFF.

This clonotype was seen more than once but under ten times. The chain carries TRBV7-9 and TRBJ1-2; D might be TRBD1 (6 bases). Trimming removed 1 base from V and 7 bases from J, with 10 bases in between. Germline CDR1 is SEHNR and CDR2 is FQNEAQ (reference sequence). There are 13 residues in the CDR3. Written as DNA, the CDR3 is TGTGCCAGCAGCTTAGAACAGGGACTTGGCTACACCTTC. Translated, it gives CASSLEQGLGYTF. Together with reference TRBV7-9 and TRBJ1-2, the CDR3 gives the full variable domain: DTGVSQNPRHKITKRGQNVTFRCDPISEHNRLYWYRQTLGQGPEFLTYFQNEAQLEKSRLLSDRFSAERPKGSFSTLEIQRTEQGDSAMYLCASSLEQGLGYTFGSGTRLTVV.

This clonotype has a count of ten or more. The DNA of the CDR3 is TGCAGCGTTGGGTTCGGGGGGAACTACAATGAGCAGTTCTTC. Its translation is CSVGFGGNYNEQFF. The chain uses TRBV29-1 and TRBJ2-1, with TRBD2 identical over 7 bases. CDR1 and CDR2 from the germline V gene are SQVTM and ANQGSEA. This CDR3 comprises 14 residues. J gave up 3 bases and V 4 bases, and 6 bases lay outside the gene matches.

The J gene is TRBJ2-7, the V gene TRBV18; 10 bases line up with TRBD2. The V gene end was trimmed by 3 bases and the J gene end by 0 bases; junction bases not matched to a gene: 5. From germline, CDR1 is KGHSH and CDR2 LQKENI. The CDR3 runs 16 residues. The chain's CDR3 is CASSPSGGLNSYEQYF. Here the CDR3 DNA reads TGTGCCAGCTCACCTAGCGGGGGGCTCAACTCCTACGAGCAGTACTTC.

The chain is built from TRBV6-5 and TRBJ2-7; TRBD2 might be the D (6 bases). The germline gives CDR1 MNHEY, CDR2 SVGAGI. Trimming shortened V by 0 bases and J by 3 bases, and 24 bases separated the two germline ends. The CDR3 is made up of 19 amino acids. CDR3 nucleotides: TGTGCCAGCAGTTACTCTGGTTTGGGTGGGGGGAATAAGGACTACGAGCAGTACTTC. Residues: CASSYSGLGGGNKDYEQYF.

The DNA of the CDR3 is TGTGCCAGCAGTTCCCGGACAGGGTCGCAGGGCTACACCTTC. It specifies CASSSRTGSQGYTF. The chain carries TRBV28 and TRBJ1-2; TRBD1 aligns across 8 bases. This CDR3 is 14 amino acids long. V was pared by 4 bases and J by 8 bases, with 9 bases of the junction left unmatched. Germline V lookup: CDR1 MDHEN, CDR2 SYDVKM.

This clonotype was counted between two and nine times. CDR3: CSARGGLAAGSYNEQFF. The CDR3 DNA is TGCAGTGCTAGAGGGGGCCTAGCGGCCGGCTCCTACAATGAGCAGTTCTTC. V is TRBV20-1 and J is TRBJ2-1, with 7 bases lining up with TRBD2. V was clipped by 1 base and J by 0 bases; unmatched bases: 9. The CDR3 is made up of 17 amino acids. Germline V gene data show CDR1 as DFQATT and CDR2 as SNEGSKA (reference sequence).

This sequence joins TRBV11-3 and TRBJ2-3; weak D call: TRBD2 (5 bases). CDR3 length: 16 residues. V gave up 5 bases and J gave up 2 bases, with 17 bases separating them. The germline V gene encodes CDR1 SGHNT and CDR2 YENEEA. The CDR3: CASSLVRDLTTDTQYF. The CDR3 DNA reads TGTGCCAGCAGCCTAGTGAGGGATCTGACCACAGATACGCAGTATTTT.

This clonotype was counted between two and nine times. The gene calls are TRBV20-1 and TRBJ2-2, with D uncertain. V was clipped by 6 bases and J by 1 base, with 12 bases between them. The CDR3 has 14 residues. Germline CDR1 and CDR2: DFQATT and SNEGSKA (reference sequence). The CDR3 region is CSAYGRKNTGELFF. CDR3 sequence (DNA): TGCAGTGCGTACGGACGGAAGAACACCGGGGAGCTGTTTTTT.